This paragraph covers one T cell receptor beta chain sequence. The CDR3 is made up of 13 amino acids. The V gene's germline CDR1 is GTSNPN and CDR2 SVGIG (reference sequence). Trimming took 8 bases from V and 8 from J, leaving 19 bases between them. The entry originates in a study of PD-L1 blockade in urothelial cancer. Study background: Each participant's history included 0 to 3 prior chemotherapy regimens. Analyzed time points were 3 weeks (second dose) and 6 weeks after therapy began.

Clones were read by immunoSEQ multiplex PCR, and TCRdb kept only the in-frame ones, dropping some. The data contain about 32,000 clones, more than 75% of them seen just once; the ten biggest clones take up more than 3%. Each individual provided 1 to 8 samples (taken pretreatment and on-treatment). Sequencing was performed on PBMCs, taken around atezolizumab (anti-PD-L1) treatment. This clonotype was sampled from a man in his fifties with urothelial cancer. The chain is built from TRBV30 and TRBJ2-1, with D maybe TRBD2 (8 bases). CDR3 sequence reads: CASVAGQFDEQFF. CDR3 coding DNA: TGTGCCAGTGTAGCGGGACAGTTCGATGAGCAGTTCTTC. Looking up the rest from reference TRBV30 and TRBJ2-1 gives the full variable domain: SQTIHQWPATLVQPVGSPLSLECTVEGTSNPNLYWYRQAAGRGLQLLFYSVGIGQISSEVPQNLSASRPQDRQFILSSKKLLLSDSGFYLCASVAGQFDEQFFGPGTRLTVL.